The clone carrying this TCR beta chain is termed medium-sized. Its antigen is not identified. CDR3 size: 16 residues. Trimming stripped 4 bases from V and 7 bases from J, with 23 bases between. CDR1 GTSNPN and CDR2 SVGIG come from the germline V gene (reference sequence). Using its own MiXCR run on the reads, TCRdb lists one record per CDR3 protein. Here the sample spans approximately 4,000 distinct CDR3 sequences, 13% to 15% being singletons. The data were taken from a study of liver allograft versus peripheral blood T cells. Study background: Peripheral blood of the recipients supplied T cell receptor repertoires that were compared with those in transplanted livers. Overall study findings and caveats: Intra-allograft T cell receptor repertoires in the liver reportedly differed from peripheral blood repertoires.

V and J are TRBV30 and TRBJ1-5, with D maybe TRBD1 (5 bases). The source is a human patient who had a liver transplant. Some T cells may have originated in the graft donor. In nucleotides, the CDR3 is TGTGCCTGGACCCACCCCCCGTTCTACCGGGGGCAGCCCCAGCATTTT. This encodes CAWTHPPFYRGQPQHF.